This T cell receptor (beta chain) was identified during a study of cytomegalovirus exposure and HLA in healthy donors. Regarding the study as a whole: Reports described diagnosis of cytomegalovirus status by the classifier as highly specific and sensitive. The authors enumerated under 200 TCR beta chains as linked to cytomegalovirus.

Sequenced by immunoSEQ multiplex PCR; TCRdb stores in-frame clones only, minus some. The table lists 250,000 to 400,000 clones, approximately 85% of them singletons. In regard to this clone: As yet, its antigen is unknown.

This TCR derives from a man younger than 45 in good health and CMV-seronegative. Sequencing was done on a sample of PBMCs.

The CDR3 nucleotides are TGTGCCAGCAGCTCGGGACTAGCGGGGTGGGGCACAGATACGCAGTATTTT. Amino acid sequence: CASSSGLAGWGTDTQYF. J is TRBJ2-3 and V is TRBV7-7; 13 nucleotides match TRBD2. The length of the CDR3 is 17 residues. In germline, CDR1 is SSHAT, CDR2 FNYEAQ (reference sequence). The ends lost 4 bases at V and 1 base at J; junction bases unmatched: 5.